These 30 T cell receptor beta chains came from one sample sequenced in a study of cytomegalovirus exposure and HLA in healthy donors. The PCR employed 60 Vbeta primers together with 13 Jbeta primers. Clones were sequenced by immunoSEQ multiplex PCR, and TCRdb holds only the in-frame ones, with some missing. The top ten hold 2% to 2.5% of the sample, which has around 110,000 clones, over 75% seen once. Specimen: PBMCs. The receptors originated from a man between 25 and 39 years old in good health and CMV-seronegative.

The J gene is TRBJ2-2, the V gene TRBV5-1; unclear D gene. This CDR3 is built from 12 residues. CDR1 and CDR2 from the germline V gene are SGHRS and YFSETQ. The V end was cut by 4 bases, the J end by 3 bases, with 4 bases between. CDR3 in amino acids: CASSTYTGELFF. The CDR3 bases are TGCGCCAGCAGCACTTACACCGGGGAGCTGTTTTTT.

The chain couples TRBV29-1 to TRBJ1-2, with TRBD1 matching 10 bases. Losses at the gene ends were 6 bases for V and 6 bases for J; bases not matched to a gene: 1. Germline V lookup: CDR1 SQVTM, CDR2 ANQGSEA. The CDR3 runs to 11 residues. The CDR3 here is CSVGTGDGYTF. CDR3 bases: TGCAGCGTGGGGACAGGGGATGGCTACACCTTC.

The chain joins TRBV2 to TRBJ2-1; D not certain. V was trimmed by 7 bases and J by 8 bases, leaving 9 bases between them. The CDR3 length is 11 residues. Per the germline V gene, CDR1 is SNHLY and CDR2 is FYNNEI. The CDR3: CASTRADEQFF. The CDR3 DNA is TGTGCCAGCACTCGTGCGGATGAGCAGTTCTTC.

This chain connects TRBV11-2 to TRBJ2-1; the match to TRBD2 covers 9 bases. Germline V gene sequence: CDR1 SGHAT, CDR2 FQNNGV. The ends lost 5 bases at V and 7 bases at J; junction bases unmatched: 9. This CDR3 spans 15 amino acids. CDR3 amino acids: CASSLGLAGLNEQFF. The CDR3 nucleotides are TGTGCCAGCAGCCTAGGGCTAGCGGGATTGAATGAGCAGTTCTTC.

The V gene is TRBV5-6, the J gene TRBJ2-7; TRBD2 is a possible D gene (7 bases). The V end was cut by 4 bases, the J end by 3 bases, with 17 bases between. CDR1 is SGHDT, CDR2 YYEEEE, per germline. This CDR3 has 15 residues. CDR3 bases: TGTGCCAGCAGCCTCCCGGGGGGCTTCAACTACGAGCAGTACTTC. Translation gives CASSLPGGFNYEQYF.

The V gene is TRBV13, the J gene TRBJ1-2; weak D call: TRBD1 (5 bases). This CDR3 comprises 16 residues. The V end was cut by 5 bases, the J end by 4 bases, with 20 bases between. CDR1 PRHDT and CDR2 FYEKMQ come from the germline V gene (reference sequence). This CDR3 reads CASSLDQRQMGYGYTF. The CDR3 region has the DNA TGTGCCAGCAGCCTCGACCAACGACAGATGGGCTATGGCTACACCTTC.

This chain joins TRBV10-1 and TRBJ2-7, with TRBD2 matching over 10 bases. Unmatched junction bases numbered 3, after V lost 5 bases and J lost 2 bases. The CDR3 loop spans 14 amino acids. Germline V gives CDR1 WNHNN, CDR2 SYGVQD (reference sequence). Written as DNA, the CDR3 is TGCGCCAGCAGTTCAAGCGGGGGGGCCTACGAGCAGTACTTC. This sequence encodes CASSSSGGAYEQYF.

The chain couples TRBV4-1 to TRBJ2-7, with D possibly matching TRBD2 (5 bases). The CDR3 runs to 12 residues. Germline CDR1 reads MGHRA; CDR2 reads YSYEKL. The V end was cut by 3 bases, the J end by 5 bases, with 8 bases between. The CDR3 sequence: CASSHLANEQYF. The CDR3 coding sequence is TGCGCCAGCAGCCATCTAGCTAACGAGCAGTACTTC.

The V gene is TRBV6-4, the J gene TRBJ2-1; 7 bases agree with TRBD1. The CDR3 loop spans 14 amino acids. V was clipped by 0 bases and J by 5 bases; unmatched bases: 1. The germline V gene encodes CDR1 MRHNA and CDR2 SNTAGT. The CDR3 region is CASSDSTGHNEQFF. CDR3 DNA sequence: TGTGCCAGCAGTGACTCGACAGGGCACAATGAGCAGTTCTTC.

The chain couples TRBV6-5 to TRBJ2-7, with TRBD1 as a possible D gene (5 bases). Per the germline V gene, CDR1 is MNHEY and CDR2 is SVGAGI. Trimming pared 10 bases from V and 3 bases from J, leaving 19 bases between. The CDR3 has 14 amino acids. The DNA for the CDR3 is TGTGCCACCAAATCGGGTGTGGGGCTCTACGAGCAGTACTTC. Amino acids: CATKSGVGLYEQYF.

As regards this clone: One end of the junction is discordant with germline, which a read error may explain. Within the sample, other DNA sequences also encode this same CDR3. The rearrangement links TRBV14 to TRBJ1-4, with a tentative D call TRBD1 (6 bases). The length of the CDR3 is 16 residues. Germline loops: CDR1 SGHDN, CDR2 FVKESK. The CDR3 DNA is TGCGCCAGCAGCCTCGGACAGAATGTAGTCGGTGAAAAACTGTTTTTT. It encodes CASSLGQNVVGEKLFF.

This clone came up once. The gene calls are TRBV6-1 and TRBJ2-5; D is uncertain. CDR1 MNHNS and CDR2 SASEGT come from the germline V gene. The CDR3 is 14 residues long. V gave up 10 bases and J gave up 3 bases, with 18 bases separating them. CDR3 in DNA: TGTGCCACCAGCCATTGGGCGCAGGAAGAGACCCAGTACTTC. Translating it yields CATSHWAQEETQYF.

The V and J genes are TRBV10-3 and TRBJ1-1; D is unresolved. V dropped 2 bases and J dropped 7 bases, with 8 bases sitting between them. Germline V CDR1 and CDR2: ENHRY, SYGVKD. The CDR3 loop spans 12 amino acids. The CDR3 DNA sequence: TGTGCCATCAGTGAGGTGGGGAGTGAAGCTTTCTTT. Its translation: CAISEVGSEAFF.

The chain couples TRBV6-5 to TRBJ2-2, with 11 positions matching TRBD2. This CDR3 has 14 residues. Germline lookup yields CDR1 MNHEY and CDR2 SVGAGI. The V and J ends lost 10 bases and 3 bases, in that order; junction bases with no gene match: 4. CDR3 loop: CATLAGGYTGELFF. In DNA form, the CDR3 reads TGTGCCACCCTAGCGGGAGGCTACACCGGGGAGCTGTTTTTT.

The CDR3 sequence: CASSLAGENIQYF. CDR3 bases: TGTGCCAGCAGCTTAGCCGGGGAAAACATTCAGTACTTC. The chain joins TRBV7-9 to TRBJ2-4, with D possibly being TRBD2 (5 bases). The germline CDR1 and CDR2 sequences are SEHNR and FQNEAQ (reference sequence). V shed 0 bases and J shed 5 bases, with 5 bases lying between them. This CDR3 has 13 amino acids.

CDR3 in amino acids: CASNPDRDQETQYF. As DNA, the CDR3 is TGTGCCAGCAACCCCGACAGGGACCAAGAGACCCAGTACTTC. The chain couples TRBV28 to TRBJ2-5, with 7 bases aligning to TRBD1. The germline V gene has CDR1 MDHEN and CDR2 SYDVKM. CDR3 size: 14 residues. The ends lost 7 bases at V and 0 bases at J; junction bases unmatched: 5.

CDR3 DNA: TGTGCCAGCAGCCCCGGTTCGATTGATAATTCACCCCTCCACTTT. It specifies CASSPGSIDNSPLHF. The genes are TRBV7-8 and TRBJ1-6; no firm D call. Germline CDR1 SGHVS, CDR2 FQNEAQ. Trimming shortened V by 5 bases and J by 5 bases, and 13 bases separated the two germline ends. The CDR3 spans 15 residues.

The chain employs TRBV28 and TRBJ1-2, with 9 bases fitting TRBD1. V lost 8 bases and J lost 2; bases outside the gene matches: 9. From germline, CDR1 is MDHEN and CDR2 SYDVKM. The CDR3 has 15 residues. Here the CDR3 reads CASSPGTGINYGYTF. The CDR3, as DNA: TGTGCCAGCTCCCCCGGGACAGGGATCAACTATGGCTACACCTTC.

CDR3 in DNA: TGTGCCAGCAGCCCCCCGCGGCCCGAGCAGTTCTTC. Translated, it gives CASSPPRPEQFF. The genes are TRBV7-9 and TRBJ2-1; D is unclear. The V end was cut by 5 bases, the J end by 10 bases, with 12 bases between. CDR1 is SEHNR, CDR2 FQNEAQ, per germline (reference sequence). This CDR3 contains 12 residues.

This clone was recorded only once. V usage is TRBV30 and J usage is TRBJ1-2; 11 bases are shared with TRBD1. CDR3 size: 13 residues. J lost 4 bases, V lost 5 bases, and 3 bases had no gene match. Germline values: CDR1 GTSNPN, CDR2 SVGIG (reference sequence). Here the CDR3 reads CAWLGQGGYGYTF. The CDR3 region has the DNA TGTGCCTGGTTGGGACAGGGGGGCTATGGCTACACCTTC.

This clone has just one count. The chain is built from TRBV5-6 and TRBJ1-5, with D possibly TRBD1 on 5 matching bases. CDR3 size: 16 residues. The germline gives CDR1 SGHDT, CDR2 YYEEEE. Trimming pared 0 bases from V and 6 bases from J, leaving 16 bases between. DNA of the CDR3: TGTGCCAGCAGCTTGGCCGGGAGGGGAAGTCGTCAGCCCCAGCATTTT. This gives the protein CASSLAGRGSRQPQHF.

The DNA of the CDR3 is TGCAGCGTTGGACTAGCGGGAGGGGTCAATGAGCAGTTCTTC. This sequence encodes CSVGLAGGVNEQFF. This chain uses TRBV29-1 with TRBJ2-1; 14 bases fit TRBD2. This CDR3 region has 14 residues. Trimming cost V 4 bases and J 6 bases; bases outside gene matches: 2. From germline, CDR1 is SQVTM and CDR2 ANQGSEA.

The J gene is TRBJ1-1, the V gene TRBV7-9; D unclear. The V gene's germline CDR1 is SEHNR and CDR2 FQNEAQ (reference sequence). The CDR3 is 13 residues long. The V end lost 6 bases, the J end lost 4 bases, and 12 bases lay between the germline ends. CDR3 protein: CASSPGGSTEAFF. CDR3 bases: TGTGCCAGCAGTCCAGGAGGCAGCACTGAAGCTTTCTTT. Together with reference TRBV7-9 and TRBJ1-1, the CDR3 gives the full variable domain: DTGVSQNPRHKITKRGQNVTFRCDPISEHNRLYWYRQTLGQGPEFLTYFQNEAQLEKSRLLSDRFSAERPKGSFSTLEIQRTEQGDSAMYLCASSPGGSTEAFFGQGTRLTVV.

The chain has TRBV5-1 and TRBJ1-1, with D hard to call. The germline gives CDR1 SGHRS, CDR2 YFSETQ. Trimming stripped 0 bases from V and 1 base from J, with 4 bases between. CDR3 length: 13 residues. The CDR3 spells CASSLVANTEAFF. CDR3 nucleotide sequence: TGCGCCAGCAGCTTGGTAGCGAACACTGAAGCTTTCTTT.

The chain couples TRBV30 to TRBJ2-3, with D possibly being TRBD2 (6 bases). Trimming removed 4 bases from V and 8 bases from J, with 16 bases in between. This CDR3 has 13 residues. The germline V gene encodes CDR1 GTSNPN and CDR2 SVGIG (reference sequence). CDR3 nucleotides: TGTGCCTGGAAGTCGGGGGACCGAGTTACGCAGTATTTT. Translation gives CAWKSGDRVTQYF.

The genes are TRBV11-3 and TRBJ2-1, with 7 bases aligning to TRBD2. Looked up from germline, CDR1 is SGHNT and CDR2 is YENEEA. The CDR3 has 15 amino acids. V lost 5 bases, J lost 5 bases, and 9 bases stayed unmatched. CDR3 region: CASSLGLAVNNEQFF. As DNA, the CDR3 is TGTGCCAGCAGCCTGGGGCTAGCGGTTAACAATGAGCAGTTCTTC.

This clone was counted only a few times. The chain recombines TRBV11-3 with TRBJ1-1; D perhaps matches TRBD1 (6 bases). This CDR3 is built from 13 residues. Trimming removed 5 bases at V and 9 bases at J, with 16 bases between. Per the germline V gene, CDR1 is SGHNT and CDR2 is YENEEA. The chain's CDR3 is CASSKRVQGQAFF. The CDR3 nucleotides read TGTGCCAGCAGCAAACGGGTCCAGGGGCAAGCTTTCTTT.

V is TRBV6-5 and J is TRBJ1-2, with 10 nucleotides matching TRBD1. The germline gives CDR1 MNHEY, CDR2 SVGAGI. This CDR3 spans 15 amino acids. Trimming cost V 0 bases and J 7 bases; bases outside gene matches: 5. For the CDR3, the DNA is TGTGCCAGCAGTTACTCCGACAGGGGGCTTCGTGGCTACACCTTC. It yields the protein CASSYSDRGLRGYTF.

In nucleotides, the CDR3 is TGTGCCAGCAGCGTAGGAGGATATAGCAATCAGCCCCAGCATTTT. It specifies CASSVGGYSNQPQHF. The V call is TRBV9, the J call TRBJ1-5, with D unclear. This CDR3 is built from 15 residues. Trimming pared 0 bases from V and 0 bases from J, leaving 7 bases between. Per the germline V gene, CDR1 is SGDLS and CDR2 is YYNGEE.

The chain couples TRBV27 to TRBJ1-1, with 7 bases lining up with TRBD1. V shed 6 bases, J shed 7 bases, and the junction held 8 bases outside the gene matches. This CDR3 region has 13 residues. The germline V gene encodes CDR1 MNHEY and CDR2 SMNVEV (reference sequence). The CDR3 protein is CASRVGTANEAFF. The CDR3 bases are TGTGCCAGCAGGGTAGGGACAGCTAATGAAGCTTTCTTT.